One sample yielded the 6 T cell receptor beta chains listed below, sequenced in a study of blood T cell repertoires in COVID-19. Here immunoSEQ multiplex PCR was the method, and the copy in TCRdb shows in-frame clones only, minus some. The data contain 85,000 to 130,000 clones, around 87% of them singletons. Specimen: peripheral blood. These TCRs come from a man aged 45-65 years with acute or convalescent COVID-19.

This clone was recorded only once. The J gene is TRBJ2-7, the V gene TRBV28; D may be TRBD2 (7 bases). This CDR3 is built from 15 residues. V lost 6 bases to trimming and J lost 2 bases, with 17 bases between them. The germline CDR1 and CDR2 sequences are MDHEN and SYDVKM. In nucleotides, the CDR3 is TGTGCCAGCAGGGGGGGGGCAACGCCTCCCTACGAGCAGTACTTC. Amino acid sequence: CASRGGATPPYEQYF. Full variable domain (remainder filled in from reference TRBV28 and TRBJ2-7): DVKVTQSSRYLVKRTGEKVFLECVQDMDHENMFWYRQDPGLGLRLIYFSYDVKMKEKGDIPEGYSVSREKKERFSLILESASTNQTSMYLCASRGGATPPYEQYFGPGTRLTVT.

The rearrangement links TRBV6-2 or TRBV6-3 to TRBJ2-1; the D gene is possibly TRBD1 (5 bases). Germline loops: CDR1 MNHEY, CDR2 SVGEGT. The CDR3 spans 14 residues. Trimming shortened V by 0 bases and J by 3 bases, and 6 bases separated the two germline ends. CDR3 loop: CASSYSGHYNEQFF. CDR3 in DNA: TGTGCCAGCAGTTACTCGGGGCACTACAATGAGCAGTTCTTC.

CDR3 nucleotides: TGTGCCAGCAGCGACTCGGGACAGAAAAACACTGAAGCTTTCTTT. This sequence encodes CASSDSGQKNTEAFF. This chain joins TRBV5-4 and TRBJ1-1, with 7 bases that match TRBD1. Losses at the gene ends were 4 bases for V and 2 bases for J; bases not matched to a gene: 8. CDR1 and CDR2 from the germline V gene are SGHNT and YYREEE (reference sequence). The CDR3 has 15 residues.

CDR3 sequence reads: CASSYEARTDTQYF. For the CDR3, the DNA is TGTGCCAGCAGTTACGAAGCGCGCACAGATACGCAGTATTTT. V and J are TRBV6-5 and TRBJ2-3; D is unresolved. Germline V CDR1 and CDR2: MNHEY, SVGAGI. This CDR3 is built from 14 residues. With 2 bases removed from V and 1 base from J, the gap between germline ends came to 7 bases.

This chain connects TRBV7-2 to TRBJ2-1; TRBD2 aligns across 7 bases. The CDR3 consists of 15 residues. The V and J ends lost 5 bases and 2 bases, in that order; junction bases with no gene match: 6. Per germline, CDR1 SGHTA and CDR2 FQGNSA. CDR3 residues: CASSPQRGAYNEQFF. The CDR3 region has the DNA TGTGCCAGCAGCCCTCAGCGGGGTGCCTACAATGAGCAGTTCTTC.

The gene calls are TRBV24-1 and TRBJ2-2; 11 bases fit TRBD2. Germline assignment: CDR1 KGHDR and CDR2 SFDVKD. After removal of 10 bases from V and 7 bases from J, the junction contained 7 bases not matched to a gene. This CDR3 region has 14 residues. CDR3: CATQTSGKVGELFF. CDR3 nucleotide sequence: TGTGCCACGCAGACTAGCGGGAAAGTCGGGGAGCTGTTTTTT.